The 16 T cell receptor beta chains in this list originate from one sample, sequenced in a study of patients and donors after allogeneic stem cell transplantation. Via MiXCR, TCRdb re-called the RT-PCR reads, giving one row per CDR3 protein. The sample includes about a million distinct CDR3 sequences, under 20% of them seen just once. Sequenced sample: blood, either unsorted or a sorted T cell fraction (not recorded which). The receptors derive from a human donor who was either an allogeneic HSCT recipient or a stem cell or donor lymphocyte infusion donor (not recorded which). It is not recorded whose cells these are; they may come from a transplant donor.

This clonotype was recorded many times. The rearrangement joins TRBV28 to TRBJ2-1, with 9 bases fitting TRBD2. This CDR3 is 16 amino acids long. V was clipped by 1 base and J by 2 bases; unmatched bases: 3. In germline, CDR1 is MDHEN, CDR2 SYDVKM. In nucleotides, the CDR3 is TGTGCCAGCAGTTTATTGGCTAGCGGGGCCTACAATGAGCAGTTCTTC. It translates to CASSLLASGAYNEQFF.

The V and J genes are TRBV15 and TRBJ2-7; TRBD2 matches at 7 bases. CDR1 is LNHNV and CDR2 is YYDKDF in the germline V gene (reference sequence). CDR3 size: 16 residues. J was trimmed by 1 base and V by 0 bases; bases with no gene match: 6. Here the CDR3 reads CATSRDLLAVSYEQYF. CDR3 nucleotides: TGTGCCACCAGCAGAGATCTGCTAGCGGTGTCCTACGAGCAGTACTTC.

In its sample, this clonotype was seen a few times. The V gene is TRBV7-2, the J gene TRBJ2-2, with unresolved D. This CDR3 is 10 amino acids long. Per germline, CDR1 SGHTA and CDR2 FQGNSA. V lost 11 bases and J lost 3, with 4 bases in between. The CDR3 bases are TGTGCCTATTACACCGGGGAGCTGTTTTTT. As protein: CAYYTGELFF.

This clonotype was recorded many times. CDR3 residues: CASSLTGHMNTEAFF. The CDR3 DNA is TGTGCCAGCAGTCTAACGGGACACATGAACACTGAAGCTTTCTTT. The chain combines TRBV6-1 with TRBJ1-1, with D possibly TRBD1 on 6 matching bases. This CDR3 contains 15 residues. Germline V gives CDR1 MNHNS, CDR2 SASEGT. V dropped 5 bases and J dropped 0 bases, with 13 bases sitting between them.

The chain is built from TRBV27 and TRBJ2-7, with D uncertain. CDR1 MNHEY and CDR2 SMNVEV come from the germline V gene (reference sequence). The V end was cut by 8 bases, the J end by 11 bases, with 19 bases between. This CDR3 has 12 residues. In DNA form, the CDR3 reads TGTGCCAGCGGGTCGGTACTGCGAGAGGAGTACTTC. Translation gives CASGSVLREEYF.

This chain's CDR3 is CASSPTGDRPDTQYF. DNA of the CDR3: TGCGCCAGCAGCCCAACAGGGGATCGGCCAGATACGCAGTATTTT. The chain links TRBV5-1 to TRBJ2-3; 7 bases map to TRBD1. With 4 bases clipped from V and 4 bases from J, the junction kept 9 bases outside the gene matches. CDR3 length: 15 residues. Germline assignment: CDR1 SGHRS and CDR2 YFSETQ.

This clonotype was picked up many times. The rearrangement links TRBV20-1 to TRBJ1-4, with D possibly being TRBD1 (5 bases). CDR1 is DFQATT and CDR2 is SNEGSKA in the germline V gene (reference sequence). The CDR3 is made up of 14 amino acids. This CDR3 is CSPLDGSQGEKLFF. The CDR3 region has the DNA TGCAGCCCCCTCGATGGGTCTCAGGGTGAAAAACTGTTTTTT.

This clonotype occurred a few times. This chain connects TRBV4-3 to TRBJ2-7; D is possibly TRBD2 (6 bases). The CDR3 is made up of 16 amino acids. Trimming removed 0 bases from V and 2 bases from J, with 14 bases in between. Germline V lookup: CDR1 LGHNA, CDR2 YSLEER. For the CDR3, the DNA is TGCGCCAGCAGCCAAGATCCGGGACTCCCTCCCTACGAGCAGTACTTC. It specifies CASSQDPGLPPYEQYF.

In its sample, this clonotype was seen once. A much bigger clone sits one base away, suggesting this may be a read error. This chain links TRBV6-2 or TRBV6-3 with TRBJ1-2; the D is unclear. Germline V gene lookup returns CDR1 MNHEY and CDR2 SVGEGT. The CDR3 covers 14 residues. The CDR3 loop is CACSYSGLNYGYTF. In nucleotides, the CDR3 is TGTGCCTGCAGTTATTCAGGCCTTAACTATGGCTACACCTTC.

Only a few counts were recorded for this clonotype. The gene calls are TRBV5-1 and TRBJ2-7; D might be TRBD1 (5 bases). Germline CDR1 reads SGHRS; CDR2 reads YFSETQ. V gave up 0 bases and J gave up 0 bases, with 16 bases separating them. The CDR3 is 17 amino acids. The CDR3 DNA is TGCGCCAGCAGCTTGGTCCCTTCCAGGGTGAGCTCCTACGAGCAGTACTTC. Translation gives CASSLVPSRVSSYEQYF.

This clonotype was seen a few times. CDR3 sequence: CASSGDRVTEQYF. Written as DNA, the CDR3 is TGTGCCAGCAGCGGGGACAGGGTTACCGAGCAGTACTTC. The chain employs TRBV7-6 and TRBJ2-7; the match to TRBD1 covers 9 bases. The CDR3 covers 13 residues. The germline CDR1 and CDR2 sequences are SGHVS and FNYEAQ. V shed 5 bases, J shed 6 bases, and the junction held 5 bases outside the gene matches.

This clonotype was recorded a few times. The chain couples TRBV5-1 to TRBJ2-2, with 9 bases that match TRBD1. Germline V gene data show CDR1 as SGHRS and CDR2 as YFSETQ. Trimming at V came to 3 bases and at J to 4 bases, leaving 7 bases not matched to a gene. This CDR3 has 16 residues. The CDR3 DNA follows: TGCGCCAGCAGCTGGGGACAGGGCTCCTTCACCGGGGAGCTGTTTTTT. Its protein product is CASSWGQGSFTGELFF.

This clonotype was seen repeatedly, ten times or more. The chain combines TRBV5-1 with TRBJ2-5; weak D call: TRBD1 (6 bases). CDR3 length equals 15 residues. CDR1 is SGHRS and CDR2 is YFSETQ in the germline V gene. Trimming shortened V by 0 bases and J by 0 bases, and 9 bases separated the two germline ends. The CDR3 nucleotides read TGCGCCAGCAGCTTGGATCAGGGGAACCAAGAGACCCAGTACTTC. It yields the protein CASSLDQGNQETQYF. Together with reference TRBV5-1 and TRBJ2-5, the CDR3 gives the full variable domain: KAGVTQTPRYLIKTRGQQVTLSCSPISGHRSVSWYQQTPGQGLQFLFEYFSETQRNKGNFPGRFSGRQFSNSRSEMNVSTLELGDSALYLCASSLDQGNQETQYFGPGTRLLVL.

This clonotype was seen many times. The V call is TRBV12-3 or TRBV12-4, the J call TRBJ2-1; no clear D. The CDR3 consists of 11 residues. Trimming left V 5 bases short and J 5 bases short, with 4 bases between. Here the CDR3 DNA reads TGTGCCAGCAGTGGGGACAATGAGCAGTTCTTC. It encodes CASSGDNEQFF.

This clonotype was seen more than once but under ten times. The chain couples TRBV12-3 or TRBV12-4 to TRBJ1-4; D unclear. V was trimmed by 6 bases and J by 10 bases, leaving 18 bases between them. The CDR3 runs 14 residues. This CDR3 is CASRPGMQSGKLFF. The CDR3 region has the DNA TGTGCCAGCAGACCCGGGATGCAGTCGGGAAAACTGTTTTTT.

This clonotype was counted between two and nine times. Just one base apart from a much larger clone, this may be a read error. The chain combines TRBV7-9 with TRBJ1-5, with 8 bases matching TRBD1. This CDR3 is built from 15 residues. V lost 5 bases to trimming and J lost 3 bases; unmatched junction nucleotides: 6. CDR1 SEHNR and CDR2 FQNEAQ come from the germline V gene (reference sequence). CDR3 residues: CASSAGQGINQPQHF. The CDR3 DNA is TGTGCCAGCAGCGCCGGACAGGGTATCAATCAGCCCCAGCATTTT.